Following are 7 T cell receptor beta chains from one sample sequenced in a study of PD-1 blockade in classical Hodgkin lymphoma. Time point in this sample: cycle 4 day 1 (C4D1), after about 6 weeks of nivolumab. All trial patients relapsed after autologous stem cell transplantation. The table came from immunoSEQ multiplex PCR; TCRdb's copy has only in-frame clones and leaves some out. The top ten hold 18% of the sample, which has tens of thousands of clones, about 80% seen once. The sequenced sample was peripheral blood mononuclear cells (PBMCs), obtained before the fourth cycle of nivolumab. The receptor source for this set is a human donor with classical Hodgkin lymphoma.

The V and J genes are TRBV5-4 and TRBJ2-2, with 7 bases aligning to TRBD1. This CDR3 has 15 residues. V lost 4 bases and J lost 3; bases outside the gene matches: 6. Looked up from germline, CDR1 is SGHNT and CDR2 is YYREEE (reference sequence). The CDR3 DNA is TGTGCCAGCAGCACGGCAGGGGGTTACACCGGGGAGCTGTTTTTT. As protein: CASSTAGGYTGELFF.

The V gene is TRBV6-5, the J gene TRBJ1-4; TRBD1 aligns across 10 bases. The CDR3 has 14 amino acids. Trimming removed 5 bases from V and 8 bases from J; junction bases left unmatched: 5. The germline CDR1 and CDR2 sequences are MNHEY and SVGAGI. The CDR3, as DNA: TGTGCCAGCAGTAGGGACAGGGGTAAAGAAAAACTGTTTTTT. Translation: CASSRDRGKEKLFF.

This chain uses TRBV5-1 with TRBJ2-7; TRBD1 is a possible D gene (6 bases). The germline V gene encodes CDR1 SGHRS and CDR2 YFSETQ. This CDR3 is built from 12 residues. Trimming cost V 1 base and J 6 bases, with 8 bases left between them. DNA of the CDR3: TGCGCCAGCAGCTTGTCAGGGGCCGAGCAGTACTTC. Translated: CASSLSGAEQYF.

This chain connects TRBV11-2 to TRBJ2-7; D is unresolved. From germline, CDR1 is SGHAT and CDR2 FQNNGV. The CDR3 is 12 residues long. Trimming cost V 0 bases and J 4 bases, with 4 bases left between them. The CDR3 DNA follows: TGTGCCAGCAGCTTAGACGGTTACGAGCAGTACTTC. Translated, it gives CASSLDGYEQYF.

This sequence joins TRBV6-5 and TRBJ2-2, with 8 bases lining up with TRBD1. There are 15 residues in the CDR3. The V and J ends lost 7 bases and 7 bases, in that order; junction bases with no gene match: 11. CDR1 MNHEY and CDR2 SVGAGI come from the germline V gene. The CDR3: CASKLDRGSVGELFF. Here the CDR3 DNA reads TGTGCCAGCAAACTCGACAGGGGCTCGGTCGGGGAGCTGTTTTTT.

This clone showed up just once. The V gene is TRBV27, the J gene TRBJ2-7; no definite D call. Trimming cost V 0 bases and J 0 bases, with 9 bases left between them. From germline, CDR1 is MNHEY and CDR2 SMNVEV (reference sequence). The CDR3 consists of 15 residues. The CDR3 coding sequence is TGTGCCAGCAGTTTATCCTCAGTATACTCCTACGAGCAGTACTTC. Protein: CASSLSSVYSYEQYF.

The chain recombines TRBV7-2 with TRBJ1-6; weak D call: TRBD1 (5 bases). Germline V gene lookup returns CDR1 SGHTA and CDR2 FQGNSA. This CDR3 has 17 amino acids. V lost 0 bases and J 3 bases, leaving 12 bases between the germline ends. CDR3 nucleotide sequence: TGTGCCAGCAGCTTAGCGGAGTATCAGGGCTATAATTCACCCCTCCACTTT. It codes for CASSLAEYQGYNSPLHF.